This is a list of T cell receptor beta chains from one sample in a study of shared clonotypes between healthy human individuals. TCRdb's copy holds only in-frame clones and misses some; the assay was immunoSEQ multiplex PCR. The sample has millions of clones, around nine tenths seen once; the top ten hold about 0.13%. Sequencing was performed on naive CD4+ T cells sorted from blood. The receptors originated from a man aged 18 to 29 in good health. CDR3s include the opening cysteine and the closing phenylalanine or tryptophan. D genes are given only for firm matches. Where a row states a size, it is once, few, many or the class of an expanded clone; other rows omit it.

TRBJ1-2,TRBD1,once,TRBV27,CASSLAPRGTGDYGYTF,TGTGCCAGCAGTCTCGCCCCCCGTGGGACAGGGGACTATGGCTACACCTTC
TRBJ2-3,TRBD2,.,TRBV7-2,CASSPRLAGADTQYF,TGTGCCAGCAGCCCCAGACTAGCGGGAGCAGATACGCAGTATTTT
TRBJ1-1,TRBD1,.,TRBV2,CASSASTGGNTEAFF,TGTGCCAGCAGTGCTTCGACAGGGGGGAACACTGAAGCTTTCTTT
TRBJ1-1,TRBD1,few,TRBV7-9,CASNDRGDNTEAFF,TGTGCCAGCAATGACAGGGGGGACAACACTGAAGCTTTCTTT
TRBJ2-7,TRBD2,once,TRBV28,CASRSGGAVEQYF,TGTGCCAGCAGGAGCGGGGGGGCCGTCGAGCAGTACTTC
TRBJ1-1,.,.,TRBV7-6,CASSPIMNTEAFF,TGTGCCAGCAGCCCAATCATGAACACTGAAGCTTTCTTT
TRBJ1-6,.,.,TRBV9,CASSVRDGDSPLHF,TGTGCCAGCAGCGTGCGGGACGGGGATTCACCCCTCCACTTT
TRBJ1-6,.,few,TRBV4-2,CASSQAPGNSPLHF,TGTGCCAGCAGCCAAGCGCCAGGGAATTCACCCCTCCACTTT
TRBJ1-1,TRBD1,few,TRBV2,CASSRGMNTEAFF,TGTGCCAGCAGCAGGGGGATGAACACTGAAGCTTTCTTT
TRBJ1-6,.,once,TRBV6-6,CASSYLQGDSPLHF,TGTGCCAGCAGTTATTTACAGGGTGATTCACCCCTCCACTTT
TRBJ1-2,TRBD1,once,TRBV5-1,CASSLGDWGQGAYGYTF,TGCGCCAGCAGCTTAGGAGACTGGGGACAGGGAGCCTATGGCTACACCTTC
TRBJ2-5,.,.,TRBV10-2,CASSESAASQETQYF,TGCGCCAGCAGTGAGTCAGCGGCAAGTCAAGAGACCCAGTACTTC
TRBJ2-7,.,.,TRBV6-1,CASSEALSPEQYF,TGTGCCAGCAGTGAAGCGCTCTCCCCCGAGCAGTACTTC
TRBJ1-2,.,.,TRBV4-3,CASSQEVRTAYGYTF,TGCGCCAGCAGCCAAGAAGTGAGGACAGCCTATGGCTACACCTTC
TRBJ2-5,TRBD1,.,TRBV7-9,CASSSGSGGTVETQYF,TGTGCCAGCAGCTCGGGCTCGGGTGGGACAGTGGAGACCCAGTACTTC
TRBJ2-4,.,.,TRBV19,CASSIRGTKNIQYF,TGTGCCAGTAGTATCAGAGGCACCAAAAACATTCAGTACTTC
TRBJ1-2,.,.,TRBV7-2,CASSFGPGFDGYTF,.
TRBJ2-1,TRBD2,.,TRBV7-8,CASSLLRSGGAIEQFF,TGTGCCAGCAGCTTACTTAGAAGCGGGGGGGCCATTGAGCAGTTCTTC
TRBJ1-3,.,.,TRBV9,CASSVGVSSTIYF,TGTGCCAGCAGCGTAGGGGTCTCCTCAACCATATATTTT
TRBJ1-6,.,.,TRBV27,CASSLLGTGNSPLHF,TGTGCCAGCAGTTTATTAGGGACGGGTAATTCACCCCTCCACTTT
TRBJ2-3,.,.,TRBV6-1,CASSEAGHYTDTQYF,TGTGCCAGCAGTGAAGCGGGCCACTACACAGATACGCAGTATTTT
TRBJ1-2,.,.,TRBV10-1,CASSRNLNYGYTF,TGCGCCAGCAGTCGGAACCTTAACTATGGCTACACCTTC
TRBJ2-6,.,.,TRBV30,CAWSRGQAGANVLTF,TGTGCCTGGAGTAGAGGCCAGGCGGGGGCCAACGTCCTGACTTTC
TRBJ2-1,.,.,TRBV28,CASSLPPSNEQFF,TGTGCCAGCAGTTTACCGCCCAGCAATGAGCAGTTCTTC
TRBJ2-1,TRBD2,.,TRBV30,CAWTTSGRVSYNEQFF,TGTGCCTGGACCACTAGCGGGAGGGTCTCCTACAATGAGCAGTTCTTC
TRBJ2-1,TRBD2,.,TRBV27,CASSREGSGSVNEQFF,TGTGCCAGCAGCCGCGAAGGGAGCGGGAGTGTTAATGAGCAGTTCTTC
TRBJ1-3,TRBD1,.,TRBV5-1,CASSSQGGGNTIYF,TGCGCCAGCAGCTCTCAGGGGGGTGGAAACACCATATATTTT
TRBJ2-5,.,.,TRBV5-1,CASSSQGGDETQYF,TGCGCCAGCAGCTCCCAGGGGGGAGATGAGACCCAGTACTTC
TRBJ2-1,TRBD2,.,TRBV7-2,CASSTRGTSGNNEQFF,TGTGCCAGCAGTACCCGCGGGACTAGCGGTAACAATGAGCAGTTCTTC
TRBJ1-2,.,once,TRBV28,CASNTPGEGTPPGYTF,TGTGCCAGCAACACTCCGGGCGAGGGGACCCCTCCTGGCTACACCTTC